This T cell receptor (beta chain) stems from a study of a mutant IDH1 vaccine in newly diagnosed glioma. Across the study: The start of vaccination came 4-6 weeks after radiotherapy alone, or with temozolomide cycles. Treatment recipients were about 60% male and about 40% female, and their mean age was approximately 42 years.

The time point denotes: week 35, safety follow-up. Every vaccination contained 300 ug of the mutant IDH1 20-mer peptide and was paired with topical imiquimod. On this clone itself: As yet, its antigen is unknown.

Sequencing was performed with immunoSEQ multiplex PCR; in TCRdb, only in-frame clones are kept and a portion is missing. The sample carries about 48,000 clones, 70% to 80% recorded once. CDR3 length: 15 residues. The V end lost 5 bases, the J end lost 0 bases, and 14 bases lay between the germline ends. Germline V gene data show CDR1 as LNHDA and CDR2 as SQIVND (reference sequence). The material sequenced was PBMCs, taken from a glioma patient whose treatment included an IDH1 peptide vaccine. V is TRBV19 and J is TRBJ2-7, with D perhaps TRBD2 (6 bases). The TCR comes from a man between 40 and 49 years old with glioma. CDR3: CASSVGTATSYEQYF. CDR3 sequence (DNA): TGTGCCAGTAGTGTCGGGACTGCCACCTCCTACGAGCAGTACTTC.